Following are 4 T cell receptor beta chains from one sample sequenced in a study of T-cell reconstitution after alpha-beta-depleted transplantation in children. TCRbeta library preparation incorporated unique molecular identifiers. TCRdb itself ran the PCR reads through MiXCR, one entry per CDR3 protein. This table holds 350,000 to 500,000 distinct CDR3 sequences, roughly two fifths found once. Material: PBMCs, obtained before TCRalphabeta/CD19-depleted stem cell transplant. These receptors all stem from a girl aged 2 to 10 with aplastic anemia, due to receive a stem cell transplant.

The chain links TRBV4-1 to TRBJ2-1; 7 nucleotides align to TRBD2. The V segment lost 1 base and the J segment 9 bases; nucleotides outside the gene matches: 3. This CDR3 region has 13 residues. Germline-derived CDR1 and CDR2 are MGHRA and YSYEKL. In DNA, the CDR3 is TGCGCCAGCAGCCAAGGGACGGGGGGTGAGCAGTTCTTC. It yields the protein CASSQGTGGEQFF.

In its sample, this clonotype was seen many times. The CDR3 reads CSVAGESGNTIYF. CDR3 in DNA: TGCAGCGTGGCAGGGGAGTCTGGAAACACCATATATTTT. The chain recombines TRBV29-1 with TRBJ1-3; a possible D gene is TRBD1 (6 bases). Trimming took 6 bases from V and 1 from J, leaving 10 bases between them. The CDR3 runs 13 residues. CDR1 is SQVTM, CDR2 ANQGSEA, per germline. The full variable domain, in which reference TRBV29-1 and TRBJ1-3 provide the parts outside the CDR3, is SAVISQKPSRDICQRGTSLTIQCQVDSQVTMMFWYRQQPGQSLTLIATANQGSEATYESGFVIDKFPISRPNLTFSTLTVSNMSPEDSSIYLCSVAGESGNTIYFGEGSWLTVV.

The sample holds a few counts of this clonotype. The chain employs TRBV18 and TRBJ1-2; D is ambiguous. This CDR3 spans 17 amino acids. The germline V and J ends were trimmed by 5 bases and 3 bases, with 22 bases remaining between them. Per the germline V gene, CDR1 is KGHSH and CDR2 is LQKENI. The CDR3 DNA follows: TGTGCCAGCTCAAGACTACACCCTGGGGTCGGAGACTATGGCTACACCTTC. It codes for CASSRLHPGVGDYGYTF.

The chain has TRBV28 and TRBJ2-3; D perhaps matches TRBD2 (5 bases). From germline, CDR1 is MDHEN and CDR2 SYDVKM. Trimming took 2 bases from V and 1 from J, leaving 10 bases between them. The CDR3 totals 15 residues. The CDR3 reads CASSLRGEGTDTQYF. CDR3 in DNA: TGTGCCAGCAGTTTACGGGGAGAAGGCACAGATACGCAGTATTTT.